Below are 21 T cell receptor beta chains sequenced from a single sample in a study of cytomegalovirus exposure and HLA in healthy donors. It was with 60 Vbeta and 13 Jbeta primers that the PCR ran. Sequencing used immunoSEQ multiplex PCR; TCRdb keeps in-frame clones, though not all of them. The data contain tens of thousands of clones, around two thirds of them seen just once; the ten biggest clones take up about 6.9%. Sequencing was carried out using PBMCs. The receptors stem from a woman in her fifties or sixties in good health and CMV-seropositive.

This clone was detected only once. The J gene is TRBJ1-1, the V gene TRBV27, with D unresolved. Germline CDR1 MNHEY, CDR2 SMNVEV (reference sequence). The CDR3 is made up of 14 amino acids. The V end lost 6 bases, the J end lost 4 bases, and 15 bases lay between the germline ends. In nucleotides, the CDR3 is TGTGCCAGCAGGGAGGAATATTTGGGCACTGAAGCTTTCTTT. Amino acid sequence: CASREEYLGTEAFF.

The chain has TRBV30 and TRBJ1-6; tentatively, D is TRBD1 (6 bases). The CDR3 loop spans 16 amino acids. Per germline, CDR1 GTSNPN and CDR2 SVGIG (reference sequence). V shed 2 bases and J shed 9 bases, with 20 bases lying between them. The DNA of the CDR3 is TGTGCCTGGAGTTATGAGATAACAGGGCCAAGTTCACCCCTCCACTTT. It codes for CAWSYEITGPSSPLHF.

This clone was seen a handful of times. The chain joins TRBV7-9 to TRBJ2-2; TRBD2 aligns across 8 bases. Germline V CDR1 and CDR2: SEHNR, FQNEAQ (reference sequence). The CDR3 has 16 amino acids. Germline trimming cut 0 bases from V and 7 bases from J; bases unmatched to any gene: 7. The CDR3, as DNA: TGTGCCAGCAGCTTAGCGAACGGGGGGGCCATCGGGGAGCTGTTTTTT. Its protein is CASSLANGGAIGELFF.

Worth noting for this clone: Different DNA sequences within this sample yield the same CDR3. The V and J genes are TRBV19 and TRBJ2-5, with 7 bases fitting TRBD2. Germline V lookup: CDR1 LNHDA, CDR2 SQIVND (reference sequence). This CDR3 is 13 amino acids long. The CDR3, as DNA: TGTGCTACCTCCGGGGGGATGGGAGAGACCCAGTACTTC. Encoded protein: CATSGGMGETQYF.

The chain employs TRBV11-2 and TRBJ1-6; D is uncertain. The V end was cut by 1 base, the J end by 2 bases, with 9 bases between. CDR1 SGHAT and CDR2 FQNNGV come from the germline V gene. The CDR3 contains 16 residues. The CDR3 DNA reads TGTGCCAGCAGCTTAGGGCGGGAGACCTATAATTCACCCCTCCACTTT. It translates to CASSLGRETYNSPLHF. Using reference TRBV11-2 and TRBJ1-6 for the parts outside the CDR3, the full variable domain is EAGVAQSPRYKIIEKRQSVAFWCNPISGHATLYWYQQILGQGPKLLIQFQNNGVVDDSQLPKDRFSAERLKGVDSTLKIQPAKLEDSAVYLCASSLGRETYNSPLHFGNGTRLTVT.

CDR3 nucleotides: TGTGCCAGCAGTCCCGGTGGGGGGGCTTCTGAGCAGTTCTTC. It encodes CASSPGGGASEQFF. V and J are TRBV6-5 and TRBJ2-1; a weak D match, TRBD2 (7 bases). Germline V gene sequence: CDR1 MNHEY, CDR2 SVGAGI. Trimming removed 5 bases at V and 9 bases at J, with 17 bases between. The CDR3 length is 14 residues.

The V gene is TRBV7-2, the J gene TRBJ1-1, with D hard to call. The CDR3 is 13 residues long. With 5 bases removed from V and 0 bases from J, the gap between germline ends came to 7 bases. Germline V CDR1 and CDR2: SGHTA, FQGNSA. The CDR3 sequence is CASSASVNTEAFF. In DNA, the CDR3 is TGTGCCAGCAGCGCGAGTGTGAACACTGAAGCTTTCTTT.

The chain recombines TRBV10-3 with TRBJ2-1, with D uncertain. This CDR3 contains 12 residues. Trimming took 6 bases from V and 4 from J, leaving 7 bases between them. Germline CDR1 reads ENHRY; CDR2 reads SYGVKD. DNA for the CDR3: TGTGCCATCAGGCCGGAGTACAATGAGCAGTTCTTC. This encodes CAIRPEYNEQFF.

V gene TRBV5-5 combines with J gene TRBJ2-7, with D possibly TRBD2 on 7 matching bases. This CDR3 region has 15 residues. Trimming took off 0 bases at V and 3 bases at J, with 13 bases between the two ends. CDR1 is SGHKS, CDR2 YYEKEE, per germline (reference sequence). The CDR3 sequence is CASSLEGGGIYEQYF. Here the CDR3 DNA reads TGTGCCAGCAGCTTGGAGGGAGGGGGAATCTACGAGCAGTACTTC.

This chain connects TRBV11-2 to TRBJ1-5; 8 bases match TRBD1. The CDR3 sequence is 16 residues long. Germline CDR1 SGHAT, CDR2 FQNNGV. V lost 4 bases to trimming and J lost 6 bases; unmatched junction nucleotides: 11. CDR3 protein: CASSSLQGARGQPQHF. In nucleotides, the CDR3 is TGTGCCAGCAGCTCACTCCAGGGGGCCCGAGGTCAGCCCCAGCATTTT.

In its sample, this clone was seen a few times. The chain recombines TRBV28 with TRBJ2-1, with TRBD1 as a possible D gene (6 bases). CDR1 and CDR2 from the germline V gene are MDHEN and SYDVKM. With 8 bases removed from V and 8 bases from J, the gap between germline ends came to 16 bases. This CDR3 has 13 amino acids. The CDR3 DNA sequence: TGTGCCAGCCTCCGGACAGCGAAGCATGAGCAGTTCTTC. This encodes CASLRTAKHEQFF.

V and J are TRBV5-1 and TRBJ2-5; D is possibly TRBD2 (5 bases). Germline V gene sequence: CDR1 SGHRS, CDR2 YFSETQ. The CDR3 is 15 amino acids. Trimming stripped 4 bases from V and 0 bases from J, with 13 bases between. CDR3 DNA sequence: TGCGCCAGCAGCGCGAACTGGGGAGACCAAGAGACCCAGTACTTC. It encodes CASSANWGDQETQYF.

A single count supports this clone. The chain links TRBV7-9 to TRBJ1-6, with 7 positions matching TRBD1. Germline V gene lookup returns CDR1 SEHNR and CDR2 FQNEAQ (reference sequence). The V gene end was trimmed by 7 bases and the J gene end by 7 bases; junction bases not matched to a gene: 13. The CDR3 is 16 residues long. In DNA form, the CDR3 reads TGTGCCAGCACCGGGACGGTGACAGGGTTAAATTCACCCCTCCACTTT. Protein: CASTGTVTGLNSPLHF.

This clone was recorded once. The chain couples TRBV25-1 to TRBJ2-3; 10 bases match TRBD2. Germline trimming cut 5 bases from V and 4 bases from J; bases unmatched to any gene: 9. The CDR3 consists of 16 residues. In germline, CDR1 is MGHDK, CDR2 SYGVNS. CDR3 sequence reads: CASSSLAGGPPDTQYF. In DNA, the CDR3 is TGTGCCAGCAGTAGCTTAGCGGGGGGCCCCCCAGATACGCAGTATTTT.

This clone was picked up a small number of times. J is TRBJ2-5 and V is TRBV4-1; the D is unclear. V lost 3 bases to trimming and J lost 3 bases, with 5 bases between them. The CDR3 totals 12 residues. The germline V gene encodes CDR1 MGHRA and CDR2 YSYEKL. The CDR3 loop reads CASSHLEETQYF. CDR3 DNA: TGCGCCAGCAGCCACCTAGAAGAGACCCAGTACTTC.

The chain is built from TRBV13 and TRBJ1-2; D might be TRBD1 (6 bases). V was shortened by 4 bases and J by 8 bases, with 11 bases between the two germline ends. The CDR3 totals 12 residues. Germline V CDR1 and CDR2: PRHDT, FYEKMQ (reference sequence). The chain's CDR3 is CASSSQGSGYTF. The CDR3 nucleotides are TGTGCCAGCAGCTCCCAGGGGTCCGGCTACACCTTC. Full variable domain (outside the CDR3, taken from reference TRBV13 and TRBJ1-2): AAGVIQSPRHLIKEKRETATLKCYPIPRHDTVYWYQQGPGQDPQFLISFYEKMQSDKGSIPDRFSAQQFSDYHSELNMSSLELGDSALYFCASSSQGSGYTFGSGTRLTVV.

The genes are TRBV28 and TRBJ1-2; 8 positions agree with TRBD1. The CDR3 spans 14 residues. Trimming at V came to 6 bases and at J to 8 bases, leaving 11 bases not matched to a gene. Germline-derived CDR1 and CDR2 are MDHEN and SYDVKM. The CDR3 bases are TGTGCCAGCAGCATACCCGGACAGGGAGAAGGCTACACCTTC. As protein: CASSIPGQGEGYTF.

This clone appeared a few times. The CDR3, as DNA: TGTGCCAGCAGCGCCGTACCAGGGGTTAAGGCCTATGGCTACACCTTC. Translating it yields CASSAVPGVKAYGYTF. The chain links TRBV9 to TRBJ1-2; D possibly corresponds to TRBD1 (6 bases). The length of the CDR3 is 16 residues. Germline values: CDR1 SGDLS, CDR2 YYNGEE. The ends were cut back, 3 bases at V and 4 bases at J, with 19 bases in the middle.

V and J are TRBV6-1 and TRBJ1-1; D is unresolved. Deletions cut 7 bases from V and 5 bases from J, with 11 bases between. This CDR3 spans 12 amino acids. Germline V lookup: CDR1 MNHNS, CDR2 SASEGT. DNA for the CDR3: TGTGCCAGCATGAGGGAATCGACTGAAGCTTTCTTT. This translates into CASMRESTEAFF.

J is TRBJ1-2 and V is TRBV6-4; tentative D call: TRBD1 (6 bases). Deletions cut 0 bases from V and 4 bases from J, with 15 bases between. Germline V gene lookup returns CDR1 MRHNA and CDR2 SNTAGT. The length of the CDR3 is 16 residues. Here the CDR3 reads CASSDSIGGPSYGYTF. The CDR3 DNA reads TGTGCCAGCAGTGACTCGATTGGGGGCCCTTCCTATGGCTACACCTTC.

The V call is TRBV5-4, the J call TRBJ2-1, with D tentatively TRBD1 (5 bases). This CDR3 comprises 14 residues. V gave up 3 bases and J gave up 5 bases, with 12 bases separating them. Germline CDR1 SGHNT, CDR2 YYREEE (reference sequence). Here the CDR3 reads CASSSQGAHNEQFF. The CDR3 coding sequence is TGTGCCAGCAGCTCCCAAGGGGCCCACAATGAGCAGTTCTTC.